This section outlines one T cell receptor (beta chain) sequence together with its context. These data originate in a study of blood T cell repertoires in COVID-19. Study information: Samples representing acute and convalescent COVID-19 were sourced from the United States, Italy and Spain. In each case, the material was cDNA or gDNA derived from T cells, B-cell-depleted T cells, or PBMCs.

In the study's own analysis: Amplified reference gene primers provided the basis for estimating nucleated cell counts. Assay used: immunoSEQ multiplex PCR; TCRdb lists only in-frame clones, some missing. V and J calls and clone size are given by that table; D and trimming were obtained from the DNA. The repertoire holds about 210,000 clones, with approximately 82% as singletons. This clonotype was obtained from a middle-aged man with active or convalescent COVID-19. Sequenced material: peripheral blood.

DNA for the CDR3: TGTGCCACCAGCTGGACAGGGGGTAGTACGCAGTATTTT. This encodes CATSWTGGSTQYF. The chain uses TRBV15 and TRBJ2-3; 10 bases are a match to TRBD1. CDR1 and CDR2 from the germline V gene are LNHNV and YYDKDF (reference sequence). Losses at the gene ends were 5 bases for V and 8 bases for J; bases not matched to a gene: 4. CDR3 size: 13 residues.